The present T cell receptor beta chain was sequenced within a study of blood T cell repertoires in COVID-19. Trimming removed 4 bases from V and 3 bases from J; junction bases left unmatched: 11. Germline values: CDR1 SEHNR, CDR2 FQNEAQ (reference sequence). The CDR3 extends over 16 amino acids. TCRdb's copy holds only in-frame clones and misses some; the assay was immunoSEQ multiplex PCR. The sample includes 95,000 to 130,000 clones, just over 90% of them seen just once. The receptor comes from a human donor with active COVID-19. The donor label of this sample is uncertain. Material: peripheral blood. The V gene is TRBV7-9, the J gene TRBJ2-7; TRBD1 matches 8 bases. The CDR3 loop is CASSSDRGPGDYEQYF. CDR3 in DNA: TGTGCCAGCAGCTCTGACAGGGGTCCAGGAGACTACGAGCAGTACTTC. The whole variable domain, filled in from reference TRBV7-9 and TRBJ2-7, reads DTGVSQNPRHKITKRGQNVTFRCDPISEHNRLYWYRQTLGQGPEFLTYFQNEAQLEKSRLLSDRFSAERPKGSFSTLEIQRTEQGDSAMYLCASSSDRGPGDYEQYFGPGTRLTVT.